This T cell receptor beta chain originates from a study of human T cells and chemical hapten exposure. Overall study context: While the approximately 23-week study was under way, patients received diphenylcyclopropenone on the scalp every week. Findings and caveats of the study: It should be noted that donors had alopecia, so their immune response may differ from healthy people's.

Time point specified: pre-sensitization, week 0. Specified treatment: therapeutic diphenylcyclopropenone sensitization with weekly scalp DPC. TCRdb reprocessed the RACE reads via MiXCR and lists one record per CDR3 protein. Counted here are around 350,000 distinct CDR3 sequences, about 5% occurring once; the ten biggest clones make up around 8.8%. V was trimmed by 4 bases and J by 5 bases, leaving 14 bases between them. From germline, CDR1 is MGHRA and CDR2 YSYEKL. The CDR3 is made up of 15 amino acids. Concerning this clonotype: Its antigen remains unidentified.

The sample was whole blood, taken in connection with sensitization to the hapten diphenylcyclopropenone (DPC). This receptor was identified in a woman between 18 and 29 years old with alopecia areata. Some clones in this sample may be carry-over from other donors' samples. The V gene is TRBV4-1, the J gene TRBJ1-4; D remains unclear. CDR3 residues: CASSPFPGRNEKLFF. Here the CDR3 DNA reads TGCGCCAGCAGCCCTTTCCCCGGAAGAAATGAAAAACTGTTTTTT.